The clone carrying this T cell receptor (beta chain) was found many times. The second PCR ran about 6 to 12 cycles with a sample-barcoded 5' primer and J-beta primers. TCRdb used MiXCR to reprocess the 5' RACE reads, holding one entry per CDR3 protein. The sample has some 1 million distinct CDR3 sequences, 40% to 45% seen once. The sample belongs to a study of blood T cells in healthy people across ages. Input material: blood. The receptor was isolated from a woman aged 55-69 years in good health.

The CDR3: CASSVGTSGIYEQYF. The CDR3 region has the DNA TGTGCCAGCAGCGTAGGGACTAGCGGGATCTACGAGCAGTACTTC. This chain connects TRBV9 to TRBJ2-7, with TRBD2 matching over 12 bases. The CDR3 spans 15 residues. Germline loops: CDR1 SGDLS, CDR2 YYNGEE. V dropped 0 bases and J dropped 3; count of bases not matched to a gene: 1.